Below, 20 T cell receptor beta chains from the same sample are listed, as sequenced in a study of blood T cells in healthy people across ages. A second PCR of roughly 7 to 11 cycles used a sample-barcoded 5' primer and a J-beta primer mix. TCRdb re-derived calls from the 5' RACE reads in MiXCR, one entry per CDR3 protein. The sample records about 1.4 million distinct CDR3 sequences, 55% to 75% being singletons. Source material: blood. The source of these receptors is a man younger than 35 in good health.

The chain has TRBV20-1 and TRBJ2-7, with 8 bases identical to TRBD2. Germline CDR1 DFQATT, CDR2 SNEGSKA (reference sequence). Trimming cost V 5 bases and J 7 bases; bases outside gene matches: 10. The CDR3 is 13 residues long. The CDR3 sequence is CSARYGTSGEQYF. CDR3 sequence (DNA): TGCAGTGCTCGCTATGGGACTAGTGGTGAGCAGTACTTC.

This clonotype was seen more than once but under ten times. The chain carries TRBV6-2 or TRBV6-3 and TRBJ2-3, with D perhaps TRBD1 (6 bases). Between the trimmed V and J ends, which lost 2 bases and 8 bases, there was a span of 14 bases. CDR1 MNHEY and CDR2 SVGEGT come from the germline V gene. This CDR3 spans 14 amino acids. Written as DNA, the CDR3 is TGTGCCAGCAGTTACGTTGGGGGCGCCGGTACGCAGTATTTT. The encoded protein is CASSYVGGAGTQYF.

V and J are TRBV10-3 and TRBJ2-5; the D gene could be TRBD1 or TRBD2 (5 bases each). Looked up from germline, CDR1 is ENHRY and CDR2 is SYGVKD. The CDR3 contains 13 residues. V lost 3 bases and J 3 bases, leaving 8 bases between the germline ends. CDR3 loop: CAISDGGEETQYF. CDR3 DNA: TGTGCCATCAGTGATGGGGGAGAAGAGACCCAGTACTTC.

The chain carries TRBV10-3 and TRBJ2-7; D unclear. Trimming took off 9 bases at V and 5 bases at J, with 11 bases between the two ends. CDR3 length equals 11 residues. Germline values: CDR1 ENHRY, CDR2 SYGVKD. CDR3 DNA: TGTGCCATAGACGGCCCCGACGAGCAGTACTTC. Its protein product is CAIDGPDEQYF.

The chain recombines TRBV7-2 with TRBJ2-3, with D tentatively TRBD1 (5 bases). The germline V gene has CDR1 SGHTA and CDR2 FQGNSA. V lost 3 bases to trimming and J lost 2 bases, with 9 bases between them. This CDR3 spans 14 amino acids. The CDR3 is CASSFRQITDTQYF. In DNA, the CDR3 is TGTGCCAGCAGCTTCCGACAGATCACAGATACGCAGTATTTT.

This clonotype has more than one count but fewer than ten. The CDR3 spells CASSPTGDQPQHF. DNA for the CDR3: TGTGCCAGCAGTCCCACAGGGGATCAGCCCCAGCATTTT. The V gene is TRBV27, the J gene TRBJ1-5, with TRBD1 matching 7 bases. V lost 5 bases to trimming and J lost 5 bases; unmatched junction nucleotides: 3. This CDR3 comprises 13 residues. The germline gives CDR1 MNHEY, CDR2 SMNVEV (reference sequence).

About this clonotype: An end of the junction differs from the germline gene, which may be a read error. This chain joins TRBV6-6 and TRBJ1-4; D uncertain. CDR1 and CDR2 (germline): MNHNY, SVGAGI (reference sequence). This CDR3 has 15 residues. This CDR3 is CASSYGPGPNEKLFF. The CDR3 bases are TGTGCCAGCAGTTACGGTCCAGGACCTAACGAAAAACTGTTTTTT.

The chain combines TRBV7-9 with TRBJ2-3; D ambiguous. This CDR3 has 11 amino acids. Germline assignment: CDR1 SEHNR and CDR2 FQNEAQ (reference sequence). Trimming left V 5 bases short and J 7 bases short, with 7 bases between. DNA of the CDR3: TGTGCCAGCAGCGCGACCCATACGCAGTATTTT. Protein: CASSATHTQYF.

The rearrangement links TRBV7-9 to TRBJ1-2; 7 nucleotides match TRBD1. Germline lookup yields CDR1 SEHNR and CDR2 FQNEAQ (reference sequence). The junction had 13 bases not matched to a gene; V was cut back by 4 bases and J by 5 bases. The CDR3 spans 16 residues. The CDR3 DNA sequence: TGTGCCAGCAGCTCTGCCTCCGCGACAGGGTTGTATGGCTACACCTTC. It encodes CASSSASATGLYGYTF.

The chain uses TRBV25-1 and TRBJ1-6; tentative D call: TRBD1 (5 bases). This CDR3 is built from 15 residues. The V and J ends lost 2 bases and 8 bases respectively, with 13 bases between them. The V gene's germline CDR1 is MGHDK and CDR2 SYGVNS. For the CDR3, the DNA is TGTGCCAGCAGTGAACCCAGGGTGGCTTATTCACCCCTCCACTTT. As protein: CASSEPRVAYSPLHF.

The rearrangement links TRBV4-1 to TRBJ2-1, with D possibly being TRBD1 or TRBD2 (6 bases each). In germline, CDR1 is MGHRA, CDR2 YSYEKL. Between the trimmed V and J ends, which lost 0 bases and 10 bases, there was a span of 28 bases. The CDR3 covers 19 residues. CDR3 DNA: TGCGCCAGCAGCCAAGATCGAGGCTCCCCCGGGGGCTCAATAAAGGAGCAGTTCTTC. This gives the protein CASSQDRGSPGGSIKEQFF.

The chain links TRBV29-1 to TRBJ2-5, with D maybe TRBD1 (6 bases). The CDR3 runs 11 residues. The germline V and J ends were trimmed by 6 bases and 11 bases, with 16 bases remaining between them. Germline CDR1 SQVTM, CDR2 ANQGSEA. In DNA, the CDR3 is TGCAGCGTGGTGGGGGCTGCTGAGCAGTACTTC. Its translation is CSVVGAAEQYF. Looking up the rest from reference TRBV29-1 and TRBJ2-5 gives the full variable domain: SAVISQKPSRDICQRGTSLTIQCQVDSQVTMMFWYRQQPGQSLTLIATANQGSEATYESGFVIDKFPISRPNLTFSTLTVSNMSPEDSSIYLCSVVGAAEQYFGPGTRLLVL.

This clonotype has a handful of counts. This rearrangement joins TRBV4-1 to TRBJ2-6, with D unresolved. The V gene lost 3 bases and the J gene lost 0 bases, with 3 bases spanning the gap. Germline assignment: CDR1 MGHRA and CDR2 YSYEKL. This CDR3 is built from 14 residues. CDR3 DNA sequence: TGCGCCAGCAGCCAGCGCTCTGGGGCCAACGTCCTGACTTTC. Translated, it gives CASSQRSGANVLTF.

V gene TRBV12-3 or TRBV12-4 combines with J gene TRBJ1-1; D is possibly TRBD1 (6 bases). This CDR3 contains 13 residues. Trimming took off 3 bases at V and 4 bases at J, with 9 bases between the two ends. CDR3 sequence reads: CASSFIQGTEAFF. The CDR3 nucleotides read TGTGCCAGCAGTTTCATACAGGGCACTGAAGCTTTCTTT.

The gene calls are TRBV6-2 or TRBV6-3 and TRBJ2-3; 7 bases line up with TRBD2. Germline CDR1 reads MNHEY; CDR2 reads SVGEGT. V lost 2 bases and J lost 1; bases outside the gene matches: 12. CDR3 length equals 18 residues. The CDR3 coding sequence is TGTGCCAGCAGTTACCCAACTGGCGCGGGGGTGGGCACAGATACGCAGTATTTT. This translates into CASSYPTGAGVGTDTQYF.

This clonotype showed up just once. The rearrangement links TRBV5-1 to TRBJ1-1, with no clear D. CDR1 SGHRS and CDR2 YFSETQ come from the germline V gene. The CDR3 is 15 amino acids. The ends were cut back, 3 bases at V and 4 bases at J, with 16 bases in the middle. The chain's CDR3 is CASSSDVSSGTEAFF. CDR3 DNA: TGCGCCAGCAGCTCAGATGTATCTTCAGGCACTGAAGCTTTCTTT. Drawing the rest from reference TRBV5-1 and TRBJ1-1, the complete variable domain is KAGVTQTPRYLIKTRGQQVTLSCSPISGHRSVSWYQQTPGQGLQFLFEYFSETQRNKGNFPGRFSGRQFSNSRSEMNVSTLELGDSALYLCASSSDVSSGTEAFFGQGTRLTVV.

The chain links TRBV29-1 to TRBJ2-2; maybe TRBD2 (6 bases). V lost 2 bases to trimming and J lost 6 bases, with 16 bases between them. Per germline, CDR1 SQVTM and CDR2 ANQGSEA. CDR3 length: 15 residues. The CDR3 reads CSVERQGRGAGELFF. The CDR3 DNA reads TGCAGCGTTGAAAGGCAGGGTCGCGGGGCCGGGGAGCTGTTTTTT.

The rearrangement links TRBV2 to TRBJ2-7; 8 bases line up with TRBD2. Germline CDR1 is SNHLY and CDR2 is FYNNEI. The CDR3 loop spans 12 amino acids. Trimming took 3 bases from V and 6 from J; bases not matched to a gene: 1. The CDR3 coding sequence is TGTGCCAGCAGTGACGGGGGGGGCGAGCAGTACTTC. This sequence encodes CASSDGGGEQYF.

The gene calls are TRBV6-1 and TRBJ2-6; D is undetermined. The CDR3 runs 13 residues. The V end was cut by 8 bases, the J end by 0 bases, with 5 bases between. Germline V gene lookup returns CDR1 MNHNS and CDR2 SASEGT. CDR3 sequence reads: CASYYSGANVLTF. The CDR3 DNA is TGTGCCAGCTATTACTCTGGGGCCAACGTCCTGACTTTC.

This clonotype was recorded only once. CDR3 DNA sequence: TGTGCCTGCCACGATGGCGAGCAGTACTTC. Translated, it gives CACHDGEQYF. The gene calls are TRBV30 and TRBJ2-4; D unresolved. Matching the DNA end better, TRBJ2-7 makes the J call doubtful. Per the germline V gene, CDR1 is GTSNPN and CDR2 is SVGIG (reference sequence). This CDR3 comprises 10 residues.